Reported below is one T cell receptor (beta chain). The junction differs from germline at one of its ends, possibly a read error. This sample is part of a study of blood T cells in healthy people across ages. A second PCR of about 6 to 11 cycles used a sample-barcoded 5' primer and a J-beta primer mix. One entry per CDR3 protein, called by TCRdb with MiXCR from the 5' RACE reads. In the table there are roughly 1,500,000 distinct CDR3 sequences, about 35% of which are singletons. Germline CDR1 and CDR2: DFQATT and SNEGSKA (reference sequence). The CDR3 contains 13 residues. The chain joins TRBV20-1 to TRBJ1-6; D not resolved. The sequenced sample consisted of blood. The TCR was taken from a woman in her twenties or thirties in good health. The CDR3 DNA reads TGCGGTGCTAGTAGAGAGAGGGATTCACCCCTCCACTTT. Amino acid sequence: CGASRERDSPLHF.